The rows below give T cell receptor beta chains drawn from one sample of a study of blood T cell repertoires in COVID-19. TCRdb keeps only in-frame clones here, not all; method: immunoSEQ multiplex PCR. Seen here are some 130,000 clones, roughly 91% observed once, and the top ten hold under 4.5%. Material: peripheral blood. Every receptor here comes from a man aged 60 to 69 with COVID-19, enrolled during active disease. CDR3s include the opening cysteine and the closing phenylalanine or tryptophan. D genes are given only for firm matches. Rows may omit the clone size; those that give it use once, few, many or a size class.

D gene: .
V gene: TRBV15
clone size: .
J gene: TRBJ2-5
CDR3 protein: CATSRVVGREQETQYF
CDR3 DNA: TGTGCCACCAGCAGAGTTGTGGGCCGGGAACAAGAGACCCAGTACTTC

D gene: .
V gene: TRBV12-3/TRBV12-4
clone size: .
J gene: TRBJ1-5
CDR3 protein: CASTFRDQPQHF
CDR3 DNA: TGTGCCAGCACTTTCAGGGATCAGCCCCAGCATTTT

D gene: .
V gene: TRBV5-1
clone size: .
J gene: TRBJ1-3
CDR3 protein: CASSLGATSGNTIYF
CDR3 DNA: TGCGCCAGCAGCTTGGGGGCAACCTCTGGAAACACCATATATTTT

D gene: .
V gene: TRBV19
clone size: .
J gene: TRBJ1-5
CDR3 protein: CASSIEGGTQNQPQHF
CDR3 DNA: TGTGCCAGTAGTATAGAGGGGGGGACCCAAAATCAGCCCCAGCATTTT

D gene: .
V gene: TRBV10-3
clone size: .
J gene: TRBJ2-5
CDR3 protein: CAISEPGKTETQYF
CDR3 DNA: TGTGCCATCAGTGAGCCGGGAAAGACAGAGACCCAGTACTTC

D gene: .
V gene: TRBV6-6
clone size: few
J gene: TRBJ1-5
CDR3 protein: CASSSTGGRGNQPQHF
CDR3 DNA: TGTGCCAGCAGTTCAACGGGGGGCCGGGGCAATCAGCCCCAGCATTTT

D gene: .
V gene: TRBV7-6
clone size: .
J gene: TRBJ2-7
CDR3 protein: CASSNQVADEQYF
CDR3 DNA: TGTGCCAGCAGCAATCAGGTGGCCGACGAGCAGTACTTC

D gene: .
V gene: TRBV3-1/TRBV3-2
clone size: .
J gene: TRBJ1-1
CDR3 protein: CASSPLWGGNTEAFF
CDR3 DNA: TGTGCCAGCAGCCCTTTATGGGGGGGGAACACTGAAGCTTTCTTT

D gene: TRBD1
V gene: TRBV7-3
clone size: .
J gene: TRBJ1-1
CDR3 protein: CASSPGQGNTEAFF
CDR3 DNA: TGTGCCAGCAGCCCGGGACAGGGGAACACTGAAGCTTTCTTT

D gene: .
V gene: TRBV11-1
clone size: .
J gene: TRBJ1-1
CDR3 protein: CASSLEPGRGGTEAFF
CDR3 DNA: TGTGCCAGCAGCTTAGAGCCCGGCAGGGGTGGCACTGAAGCTTTCTTT

D gene: TRBD1
V gene: TRBV7-2
clone size: .
J gene: TRBJ2-7
CDR3 protein: CASSPRTGGYEQYF
CDR3 DNA: TGTGCCAGCAGCCCCCGGACAGGGGGCTACGAGCAGTACTTC

D gene: .
V gene: TRBV29-1
clone size: .
J gene: TRBJ1-3
CDR3 protein: CSVVGAGLGNTIYF
CDR3 DNA: TGCAGCGTTGTGGGTGCAGGGCTTGGAAACACCATATATTTT

D gene: .
V gene: TRBV7-2
clone size: .
J gene: TRBJ2-1
CDR3 protein: CASSLRGNSYNEQFF
CDR3 DNA: TGTGCCAGCAGCTTGAGAGGCAACTCCTACAATGAGCAGTTCTTC

D gene: .
V gene: TRBV30
clone size: once
J gene: TRBJ1-4
CDR3 protein: CAGRQGADATNEKLFF
CDR3 DNA: TGTGCCGGCCGCCAGGGTGCAGATGCAACTAATGAAAAACTGTTTTTT

D gene: .
V gene: TRBV10-1
clone size: .
J gene: TRBJ1-2
CDR3 protein: CASFPPTGNYGYTF
CDR3 DNA: TGCGCCAGCTTTCCACCCACGGGGAACTATGGCTACACCTTC

D gene: TRBD1
V gene: TRBV4-2
clone size: .
J gene: TRBJ1-5
CDR3 protein: CASSQVKGQGNQPQHF
CDR3 DNA: TGTGCCAGCAGCCAAGTTAAGGGACAGGGGAATCAGCCCCAGCATTTT

D gene: TRBD1
V gene: TRBV7-2
clone size: .
J gene: TRBJ1-6
CDR3 protein: CASSLEQQGAGSPLHF
CDR3 DNA: TGTGCCAGCAGCTTAGAACAACAGGGGGCGGGTTCACCCCTCCACTTT